The 9 T cell receptor beta chains below were found in one sample sequenced in a study of technical replicates of blood from a few donors. Clones were sequenced by immunoSEQ multiplex PCR, and TCRdb holds only the in-frame ones, with some missing. The sample consists of 45,000 to 60,000 clones, around 84% of them appearing once. Sequenced input: PBMCs. These receptors were taken from a human donor in good health. Some clones in this sample may be carry-over from other donors' samples.

The chain uses TRBV25-1 and TRBJ1-2; D might be TRBD1 (6 bases). CDR3 length: 15 amino acids. With 1 base removed from V and 11 bases from J, the gap between germline ends came to 20 bases. Looked up from germline, CDR1 is MGHDK and CDR2 is SYGVNS. CDR3 DNA: TGTGCCAGCAGTGAATCCGCGGTTACAGGAAGGGGGTACACCTTC. Protein product: CASSESAVTGRGYTF.

The rearrangement uses TRBV6-5 and TRBJ1-4, with TRBD1 matching over 8 bases. Trimming removed 4 bases from V and 10 bases from J; junction bases left unmatched: 11. CDR1 and CDR2 (germline): MNHEY, SVGAGI. This CDR3 region has 15 residues. CDR3 residues: CASSSRGQAKGKLFF. CDR3 nucleotides: TGTGCCAGCAGTTCTAGGGGACAGGCCAAGGGAAAACTGTTTTTT.

The J gene is TRBJ2-7, the V gene TRBV5-4, with 9 bases aligning to TRBD2. From germline, CDR1 is SGHNT and CDR2 YYREEE (reference sequence). The CDR3 has 19 amino acids. V shed 4 bases and J 2 bases; nucleotides not matched to a gene: 19. The CDR3 DNA reads as TGTGCCAGCAGCCCCCGAGTGTGCCTAGCGGGGACGCTTGCCTACGAGCAGTACTTC. It specifies CASSPRVCLAGTLAYEQYF.

This clone is a singleton in its sample. The chain has TRBV5-1 and TRBJ2-4; 7 bases fit TRBD1. CDR3 length: 15 residues. V shed 4 bases, J shed 3 bases, and the junction held 7 bases outside the gene matches. The germline CDR1 and CDR2 sequences are SGHRS and YFSETQ. CDR3 DNA sequence: TGCGCCAGCAGCCTTACAGGGGTCGGCAAAAACATTCAGTACTTC. This translates into CASSLTGVGKNIQYF.

The V and J genes are TRBV11-1 and TRBJ1-1; a possible D gene is TRBD1 (5 bases). The germline V and J ends were trimmed by 5 bases and 1 base, with 17 bases remaining between them. Germline-derived CDR1 and CDR2 are SGHAT and FQDESV (reference sequence). The CDR3 has 16 residues. The CDR3 coding sequence is TGTGCCAGCAGCCCTTGGACGGGGGTGACGAACACTGAAGCTTTCTTT. Translated: CASSPWTGVTNTEAFF.

The chain recombines TRBV6-5 with TRBJ1-1; no definite D call. The germline V gene has CDR1 MNHEY and CDR2 SVGAGI. The CDR3 consists of 13 residues. V was cut by 5 bases and J by 0 bases, with 7 bases left in between. CDR3 residues: CASSLTVNTEAFF. CDR3 coding DNA: TGTGCCAGCAGTCTTACGGTGAACACTGAAGCTTTCTTT.

This clone was observed once. The chain uses TRBV19 and TRBJ2-3; D is unresolved. Trimming cost V 3 bases and J 8 bases, with 9 bases left between them. The CDR3 spans 12 residues. The germline CDR1 and CDR2 sequences are LNHDA and SQIVND (reference sequence). CDR3 nucleotide sequence: TGTGCCAGTAGTATCACTACGGGTACGCAGTATTTT. Amino acid sequence: CASSITTGTQYF.

The chain has TRBV2 and TRBJ2-5, with D tentatively TRBD1 (6 bases). Between the trimmed V and J ends, which lost 7 bases and 1 base, there was a span of 10 bases. This CDR3 has 13 residues. Germline-derived CDR1 and CDR2 are SNHLY and FYNNEI. This CDR3 reads CASMRDTQETQYF. The CDR3 DNA follows: TGTGCCAGCATGAGGGACACCCAAGAGACCCAGTACTTC.

The chain has TRBV11-2 and TRBJ2-7, with 10 positions matching TRBD2. This CDR3 has 12 amino acids. Unmatched junction bases numbered 1, after V lost 5 bases and J lost 6 bases. In germline, CDR1 is SGHAT, CDR2 FQNNGV. CDR3 nucleotides: TGTGCCAGCAGCCCTAGCGGGAGCGAGCAGTACTTC. The encoded protein is CASSPSGSEQYF.